This T cell receptor beta chain came from a study of human T cells and chemical hapten exposure. Background on the study: Throughout a study of approximately 25 weeks, patients underwent weekly scalp administration of diphenylcyclopropenone doses. Alopecia universalis, totalis or areata was present in patients who were mostly female. Study results and limitations: No shift was seen in TCRs above 1 in 1000 frequency with DPC sensitization.

Regarding time point: pre-sensitization, week 0. Treatment in this sample: therapeutic diphenylcyclopropenone sensitization with weekly scalp DPC. The donor pool consisted of alopecia patients aged 18 to 70 years, considered suitable for DPC. MiXCR, applied by TCRdb to the RACE reads, yields one record per CDR3 protein. This sample has some 360,000 distinct CDR3 sequences, with around 5.5% found just once. This clonotype has ten or more counts. What it binds is not known. Germline assignment: CDR1 SEHNR and CDR2 FQNEAQ (reference sequence). V was clipped by 6 bases and J by 7 bases, with 15 bases between them. The CDR3 contains 14 residues.

The chain employs TRBV7-9 and TRBJ2-2, with D perhaps matching TRBD2 (6 bases). The starting material was whole blood, obtained in connection with sensitization to the hapten diphenylcyclopropenone (DPC). The sequence was obtained from a woman in her forties or fifties with alopecia areata. Some clones in this sample may be carry-over from other donors' samples. The CDR3 DNA sequence: TGTGCCAGCAGAATCGTGTCGGGGGACGGGGAGCTGTTTTTT. Protein product: CASRIVSGDGELFF.